This T cell receptor beta chain was retrieved from a study of early T cells in non-severe SARS-CoV-2 infection. Study details: Whole-blood bulk RNA, unsorted, was sequenced, and chains were unpaired.

This clonotype is categorized as medium-sized (0.01 to 0.1%). Individual cDNA molecules were tagged with unique molecular identifiers. Each CDR3 protein is one row after TCRdb ran MiXCR on the 5' RACE reads. The sample records approximately 22,000 distinct CDR3 sequences, around 4.6% being singletons. CDR1 and CDR2 from the germline V gene are MNHEY and SMNVEV (reference sequence). The germline V and J ends were trimmed by 5 bases and 4 bases, with 7 bases remaining between them. CDR3 length: 12 residues. This TCR came from an adult who was a healthcare worker with PCR-confirmed SARS-CoV-2 infection or an uninfected control (not recorded which). This chain uses TRBV27 with TRBJ2-3; D is undetermined. Sequenced material: whole blood. CDR3 loop: CASSPTPDTQYF. The CDR3 DNA follows: TGTGCCAGCAGTCCTACACCAGATACGCAGTATTTT.